A single sample gave rise to the 18 T cell receptor beta chains below, sequenced in a study of shared clonotypes between healthy human individuals (dated by TCRdb to 2020 to 2022). Library preparation was by the immunoSEQ multiplex PCR assay. Not all clones reach the TCRdb copy of this immuneACCESS table, which keeps in-frame sequences only. Checked studies attribute under half of the gap to unresolved V genes and leave the rest unexplained. The sample has 450,000 to 600,000 clones on record, about four fifths of them singletons. Clones ranked in the top ten supply 13% of the sample. The sample taken for sequencing was PBMCs. The receptor source for this set is a middle-aged woman in good health. Some clones in this sample may be carry-over from other donors' samples.

Concerning this clone: A much larger clone sits a single nucleotide away, making a read error possible. This specimen includes other DNA sequences encoding the same CDR3. V usage is TRBV18 and J usage is TRBJ1-2; no reliable D call. V dropped 4 bases and J dropped 1 base, with 4 bases sitting between them. Germline loops: CDR1 KGHSH, CDR2 LQKENI. The CDR3 is made up of 12 amino acids. The CDR3 DNA reads TGTGCCAGCTCACTAGATAACTATGGCTACACCTTC. This sequence encodes CASSLDNYGYTF. Combining the CDR3 with reference TRBV18 and TRBJ1-2 gives the whole variable domain NAGVMQNPRHLVRRRGQEARLRCSPMKGHSHVYWYRQLPEEGLKFMVYLQKENIIDESGMPKERFSAEFPKEGPSILRIQQVVRGDSAAYFCASSLDNYGYTFGSGTRLTVV.

This clone was detected once. The rearrangement joins TRBV19 to TRBJ1-3, with unresolved D. The CDR3 consists of 14 residues. V was clipped by 3 bases and J by 0 bases, with 6 bases between them. In germline, CDR1 is LNHDA, CDR2 SQIVND (reference sequence). For the CDR3, the DNA is TGTGCCAGTAGTATCCAAGCCTCTGGAAACACCATATATTTT. It specifies CASSIQASGNTIYF.

The rearrangement joins TRBV7-2 to TRBJ2-5; possible D gene TRBD2, 5 bases. Trimming took off 0 bases at V and 1 base at J, with 12 bases between the two ends. The length of the CDR3 is 16 residues. Germline loops: CDR1 SGHTA, CDR2 FQGNSA. The CDR3 coding sequence is TGTGCCAGCAGCTTAGCGTCATCGAGCGGCCAAGAGACCCAGTACTTC. This gives the protein CASSLASSSGQETQYF. Looking up the rest from reference TRBV7-2 and TRBJ2-5 gives the full variable domain: GAGVSQSPSNKVTEKGKDVELRCDPISGHTALYWYRQSLGQGLEFLIYFQGNSAPDKSGLPSDRFSAERTGGSVSTLTIQRTQQEDSAVYLCASSLASSSGQETQYFGPGTRLLVL.

The gene calls are TRBV10-1 and TRBJ2-1, with D possibly TRBD2 on 6 matching bases. This CDR3 contains 14 residues. V was cut by 6 bases and J by 7 bases, with 16 bases left in between. Germline V gives CDR1 WNHNN, CDR2 SYGVQD (reference sequence). The CDR3 nucleotides read TGCGCCAGCAGCAGGAGGGCCTTTTCGAATGAGCAGTTCTTC. Translation gives CASSRRAFSNEQFF.

J is TRBJ2-7 and V is TRBV7-2; 13 bases fit TRBD2. Looked up from germline, CDR1 is SGHTA and CDR2 is FQGNSA. This CDR3 region has 15 residues. V lost 5 bases and J lost 6; bases outside the gene matches: 7. This CDR3 reads CASSPQGTSGIEQYF. DNA for the CDR3: TGTGCCAGCAGCCCACAAGGGACTAGCGGGATCGAGCAGTACTTC.

The chain is built from TRBV29-1 and TRBJ1-1; a possible D gene is TRBD1 (6 bases). This CDR3 has 17 amino acids. Germline V gene sequence: CDR1 SQVTM, CDR2 ANQGSEA. V was clipped by 5 bases and J by 4 bases, with 26 bases between them. The CDR3 coding sequence is TGCAGCGTTCCGGCCAGGGTCCAAGGGGGGACAAGCACTGAAGCTTTCTTT. Protein product: CSVPARVQGGTSTEAFF.

V and J are TRBV29-1 and TRBJ2-1, with a tentative D call TRBD1 (6 bases). The CDR3 is 13 residues long. V lost 7 bases and J 4 bases, leaving 14 bases between the germline ends. Per germline, CDR1 SQVTM and CDR2 ANQGSEA. The CDR3 DNA sequence: TGCAGCGGTATAGGACAGAGATACAATGAGCAGTTCTTC. This gives the protein CSGIGQRYNEQFF.

J is TRBJ2-2 and V is TRBV5-1; 8 bases align to TRBD1. Per the germline V gene, CDR1 is SGHRS and CDR2 is YFSETQ. V was pared by 4 bases and J by 0 bases, with 5 bases of the junction left unmatched. This CDR3 spans 16 amino acids. The CDR3 reads CASSLLQGANTGELFF. The CDR3, as DNA: TGCGCCAGCAGCCTATTACAGGGGGCGAACACCGGGGAGCTGTTTTTT.

CDR3 sequence reads: CSVEAGATDTQYF. The DNA for the CDR3 is TGCAGCGTTGAAGCGGGAGCGACAGATACGCAGTATTTT. The V call is TRBV29-1, the J call TRBJ2-3, with D perhaps matching TRBD2 (6 bases). Trimming left V 1 base short and J 3 bases short, with 8 bases between. Germline V gives CDR1 SQVTM, CDR2 ANQGSEA. CDR3 size: 13 residues.

The chain links TRBV27 to TRBJ1-4; a weak D match, TRBD1 (5 bases). V was cut by 2 bases and J by 3 bases, with 25 bases left in between. Germline V gene lookup returns CDR1 MNHEY and CDR2 SMNVEV (reference sequence). The CDR3 length is 20 residues. The CDR3 DNA follows: TGTGCCAGCAGTTTACGGACAAACCCGGCACAACTTCAGGCTAATGAAAAACTGTTTTTT. This encodes CASSLRTNPAQLQANEKLFF.

For this clone: The same CDR3 is also encoded by other DNA sequences in this sample. The chain couples TRBV9 to TRBJ2-1; D gene uncertain. V was trimmed by 0 bases and J by 2 bases, leaving 6 bases between them. The germline gives CDR1 SGDLS, CDR2 YYNGEE. CDR3 size: 14 residues. The CDR3 DNA is TGTGCCAGCAGCGTAGACCTAGCCTACAATGAGCAGTTCTTC. Amino acid sequence: CASSVDLAYNEQFF. Complete variable domain (other parts from reference TRBV9 and TRBJ2-1): DSGVTQTPKHLITATGQRVTLRCSPRSGDLSVYWYQQSLDQGLQFLIQYYNGEERAKGNILERFSAQQFPDLHSELNLSSLELGDSALYFCASSVDLAYNEQFFGPGTRLTVL.

The V gene is TRBV28, the J gene TRBJ2-3; TRBD1 agrees at 9 bases. The CDR3 totals 16 residues. Germline trimming cut 6 bases from V and 2 bases from J; bases unmatched to any gene: 9. From germline, CDR1 is MDHEN and CDR2 SYDVKM. CDR3 sequence: CASSSNRGRLTDTQYF. CDR3 DNA: TGTGCCAGCAGCTCGAACAGGGGGCGTCTCACAGATACGCAGTATTTT. The entire variable domain, with the rest obtained from reference TRBV28 and TRBJ2-3, is as follows: DVKVTQSSRYLVKRTGEKVFLECVQDMDHENMFWYRQDPGLGLRLIYFSYDVKMKEKGDIPEGYSVSREKKERFSLILESASTNQTSMYLCASSSNRGRLTDTQYFGPGTRLTVL.

This clone appeared a few times. This chain links TRBV2 with TRBJ2-2; TRBD1 matches 7 bases. The CDR3 runs to 15 residues. The germline V gene has CDR1 SNHLY and CDR2 FYNNEI. The J segment lost 0 bases and the V segment lost 4 bases, leaving 2 bases of the junction unmatched. The CDR3 spells CASSVTGPNTGELFF. Here the CDR3 DNA reads TGTGCCAGCAGTGTGACAGGGCCGAACACCGGGGAGCTGTTTTTT.

J is TRBJ1-5 and V is TRBV30, with unresolved D. The CDR3 extends over 14 amino acids. Trimming removed 2 bases from V and 3 bases from J, with 11 bases in between. Germline V gene sequence: CDR1 GTSNPN, CDR2 SVGIG (reference sequence). The CDR3 DNA follows: TGTGCCTGGAGTAGCGACACCTACAATCAGCCCCAGCATTTT. It is translated as CAWSSDTYNQPQHF.

The rearrangement links TRBV27 to TRBJ1-1; a possible D gene is TRBD1 (6 bases). The CDR3 is 16 residues long. The ends were cut back, 5 bases at V and 7 bases at J, with 23 bases in the middle. Germline-derived CDR1 and CDR2 are MNHEY and SMNVEV (reference sequence). CDR3: CASSLTGSRPVNEAFF. DNA of the CDR3: TGTGCCAGCAGTCTTACAGGGTCGCGGCCGGTTAATGAAGCTTTCTTT.

This chain uses TRBV15 with TRBJ2-5, with 9 bases aligning to TRBD1. Germline loops: CDR1 LNHNV, CDR2 YYDKDF (reference sequence). V dropped 0 bases and J dropped 2; count of bases not matched to a gene: 1. The CDR3 spans 15 residues. CDR3 residues: CATSREQGAQETQYF. As DNA, the CDR3 is TGTGCCACCAGCAGAGAACAGGGGGCTCAAGAGACCCAGTACTTC.

The V and J genes are TRBV27 and TRBJ2-1; D is uncertain. CDR3 length equals 11 residues. From germline, CDR1 is MNHEY and CDR2 SMNVEV (reference sequence). V was pared by 3 bases and J by 9 bases, with 6 bases between. CDR3 sequence (DNA): TGTGCCAGCAGTTTTTATGGTGAGCAGTTCTTC. It codes for CASSFYGEQFF.

This clone was seen more than once but under ten times. The chain couples TRBV28 to TRBJ2-5; 13 positions match TRBD2. Germline-derived CDR1 and CDR2 are MDHEN and SYDVKM. The CDR3 spans 15 residues. V lost 7 bases to trimming and J lost 4 bases; unmatched junction nucleotides: 6. The DNA of the CDR3 is TGTGCCAGCACCTTGACTAGCGGGAGGTTAGAGACCCAGTACTTC. Protein sequence: CASTLTSGRLETQYF.